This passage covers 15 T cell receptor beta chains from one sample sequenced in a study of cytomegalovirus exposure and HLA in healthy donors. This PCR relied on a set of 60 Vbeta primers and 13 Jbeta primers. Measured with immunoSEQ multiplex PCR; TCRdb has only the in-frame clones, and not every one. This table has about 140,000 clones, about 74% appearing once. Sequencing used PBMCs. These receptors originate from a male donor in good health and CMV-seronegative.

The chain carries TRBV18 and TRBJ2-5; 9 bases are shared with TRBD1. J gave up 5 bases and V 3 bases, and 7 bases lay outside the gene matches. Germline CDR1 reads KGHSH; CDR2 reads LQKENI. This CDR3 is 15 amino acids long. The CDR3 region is CASSPPQGAGETQYF. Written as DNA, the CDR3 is TGTGCCAGCTCACCGCCACAGGGGGCCGGGGAGACCCAGTACTTC.

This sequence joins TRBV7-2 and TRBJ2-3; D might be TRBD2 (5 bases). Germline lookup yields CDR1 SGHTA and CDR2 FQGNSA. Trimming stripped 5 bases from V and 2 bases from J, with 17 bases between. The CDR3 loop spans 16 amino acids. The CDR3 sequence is CASSEAGRLDTDTQYF. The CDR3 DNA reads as TGTGCCAGCAGCGAGGCGGGTCGCTTAGACACAGATACGCAGTATTTT.

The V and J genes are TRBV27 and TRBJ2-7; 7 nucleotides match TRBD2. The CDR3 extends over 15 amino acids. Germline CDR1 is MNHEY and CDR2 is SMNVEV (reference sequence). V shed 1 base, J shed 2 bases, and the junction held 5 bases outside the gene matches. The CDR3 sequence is CASSLWGAGPYEQYF. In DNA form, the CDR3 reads TGTGCCAGCAGTTTATGGGGAGCGGGACCCTACGAGCAGTACTTC.

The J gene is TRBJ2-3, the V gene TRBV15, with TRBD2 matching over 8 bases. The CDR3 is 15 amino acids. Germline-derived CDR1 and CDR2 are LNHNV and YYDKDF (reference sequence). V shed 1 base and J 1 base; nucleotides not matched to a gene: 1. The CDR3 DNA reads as TGTGCCACCAGCAGAGCGGGGGGGGGCACAGATACGCAGTATTTT. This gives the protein CATSRAGGGTDTQYF.

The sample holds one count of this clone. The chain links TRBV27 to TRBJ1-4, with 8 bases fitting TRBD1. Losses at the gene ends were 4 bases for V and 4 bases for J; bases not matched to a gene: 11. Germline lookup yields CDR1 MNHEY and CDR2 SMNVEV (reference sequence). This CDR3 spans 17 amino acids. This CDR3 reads CASSSWVTGENNEKLFF. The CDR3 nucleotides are TGTGCCAGCAGTTCGTGGGTGACAGGGGAGAATAATGAAAAACTGTTTTTT.

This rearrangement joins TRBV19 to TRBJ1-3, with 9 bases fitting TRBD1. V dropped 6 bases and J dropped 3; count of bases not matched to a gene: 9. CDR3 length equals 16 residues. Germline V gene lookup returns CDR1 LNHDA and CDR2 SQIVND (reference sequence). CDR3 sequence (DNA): TGTGCCAGTAGCGGACCAGGGACAGGGAGTGGAAACACCATATATTTT. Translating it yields CASSGPGTGSGNTIYF.

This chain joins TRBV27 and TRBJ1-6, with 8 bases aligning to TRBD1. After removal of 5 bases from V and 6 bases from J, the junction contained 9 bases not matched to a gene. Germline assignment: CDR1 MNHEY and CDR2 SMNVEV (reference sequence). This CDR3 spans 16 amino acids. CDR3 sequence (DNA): TGTGCCAGCAGTAGATCCCAGGGGGCCGTTAATTCACCCCTCCACTTT. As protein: CASSRSQGAVNSPLHF.

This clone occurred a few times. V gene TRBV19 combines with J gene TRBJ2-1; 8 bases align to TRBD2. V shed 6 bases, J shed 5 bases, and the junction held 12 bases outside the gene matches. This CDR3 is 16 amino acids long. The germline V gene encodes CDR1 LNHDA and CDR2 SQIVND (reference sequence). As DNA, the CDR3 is TGTGCCAGTAGCCGGGGGTTCGGGCGGGAGGACAATGAGCAGTTCTTC. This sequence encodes CASSRGFGREDNEQFF.

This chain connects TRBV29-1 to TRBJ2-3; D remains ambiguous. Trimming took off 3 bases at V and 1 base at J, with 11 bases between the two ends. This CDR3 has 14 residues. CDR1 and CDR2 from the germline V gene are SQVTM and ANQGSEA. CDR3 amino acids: CSVDSGARTDTQYF. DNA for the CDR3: TGCAGCGTTGACTCTGGAGCTCGCACAGATACGCAGTATTTT.

The CDR3, as DNA: TGTGCCAGCAGCTACGGACTAGACGGCGAGACCCAGTACTTC. This codes for CASSYGLDGETQYF. The gene calls are TRBV5-4 and TRBJ2-5; 7 bases align to TRBD2. From germline, CDR1 is SGHNT and CDR2 YYREEE (reference sequence). The CDR3 totals 14 residues. The V and J ends lost 3 bases and 5 bases, in that order; junction bases with no gene match: 7.

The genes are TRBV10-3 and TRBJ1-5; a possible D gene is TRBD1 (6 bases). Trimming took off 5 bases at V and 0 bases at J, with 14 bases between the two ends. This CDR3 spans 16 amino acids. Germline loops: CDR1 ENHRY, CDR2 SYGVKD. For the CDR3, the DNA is TGTGCCATCAGTCCAGGGGAGGGAGGTAGCAATCAGCCCCAGCATTTT. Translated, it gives CAISPGEGGSNQPQHF.

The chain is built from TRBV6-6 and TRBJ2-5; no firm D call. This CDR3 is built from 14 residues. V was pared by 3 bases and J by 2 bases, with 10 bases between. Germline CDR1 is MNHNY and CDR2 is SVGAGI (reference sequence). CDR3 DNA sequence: TGTGCCAGCAGTTATTCGCAGGTTCAAGAGACCCAGTACTTC. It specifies CASSYSQVQETQYF.

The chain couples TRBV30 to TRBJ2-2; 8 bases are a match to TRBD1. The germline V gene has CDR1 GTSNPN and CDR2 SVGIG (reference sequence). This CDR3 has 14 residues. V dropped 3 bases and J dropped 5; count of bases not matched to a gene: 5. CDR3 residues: CAWRYTGGTGELFF. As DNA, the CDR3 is TGTGCCTGGAGATACACAGGGGGTACCGGGGAGCTGTTTTTT.

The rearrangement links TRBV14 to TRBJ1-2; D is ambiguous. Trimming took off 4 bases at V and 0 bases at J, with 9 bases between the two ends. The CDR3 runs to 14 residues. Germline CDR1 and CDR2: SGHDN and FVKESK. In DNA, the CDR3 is TGTGCCAGCAGCCCTCCCGGTCCTAACTATGGCTACACCTTC. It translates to CASSPPGPNYGYTF.

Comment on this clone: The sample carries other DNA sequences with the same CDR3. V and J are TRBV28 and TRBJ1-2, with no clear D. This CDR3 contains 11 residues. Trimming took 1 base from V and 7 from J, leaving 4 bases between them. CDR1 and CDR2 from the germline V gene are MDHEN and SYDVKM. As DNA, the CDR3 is TGTGCCAGCAGTTTATCGCGTGGCTACACCTTC. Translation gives CASSLSRGYTF.